The present T cell receptor beta chain was sequenced within a study of cytomegalovirus exposure and HLA in healthy donors. PCR involved 60 Vbeta and 13 Jbeta primers. Assay used: immunoSEQ multiplex PCR; TCRdb lists only in-frame clones, some missing. The top ten hold just over 2% of the sample, which has 110,000 or so clones, 74% seen once. Study results and caveats: A list of approximately 150 TCR beta chains associated with cytomegalovirus was given. Common viral pathogens (according to a later analysis) appeared linked to several of the most significant clusters.

V was clipped by 1 base and J by 4 bases, with 3 bases between them. Germline V lookup: CDR1 SGDLS, CDR2 YYNGEE. The CDR3 loop spans 12 amino acids. Turning to this clone: Its antigen remains unidentified.

Specimen: PBMCs. The receptor's source is a human donor in good health. The genes are TRBV9 and TRBJ1-3; unclear D gene. CDR3 bases: TGTGCCAGCAGCGTAAGCGGAAACACCATATATTTT. Translating it yields CASSVSGNTIYF.